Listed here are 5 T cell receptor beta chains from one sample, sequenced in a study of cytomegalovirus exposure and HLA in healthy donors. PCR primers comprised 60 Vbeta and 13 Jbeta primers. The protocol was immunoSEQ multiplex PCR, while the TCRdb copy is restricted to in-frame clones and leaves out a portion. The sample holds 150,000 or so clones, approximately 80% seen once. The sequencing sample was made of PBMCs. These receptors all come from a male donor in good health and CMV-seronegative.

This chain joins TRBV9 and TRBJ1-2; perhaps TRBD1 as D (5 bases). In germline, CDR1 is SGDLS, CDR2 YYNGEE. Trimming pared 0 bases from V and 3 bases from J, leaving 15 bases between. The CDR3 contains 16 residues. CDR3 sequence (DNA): TGTGCCAGCAGCGTAGCTGGGGGGATCATGGACTATGGCTACACCTTC. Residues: CASSVAGGIMDYGYTF. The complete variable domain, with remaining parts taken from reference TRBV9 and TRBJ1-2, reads DSGVTQTPKHLITATGQRVTLRCSPRSGDLSVYWYQQSLDQGLQFLIQYYNGEERAKGNILERFSAQQFPDLHSELNLSSLELGDSALYFCASSVAGGIMDYGYTFGSGTRLTVV.

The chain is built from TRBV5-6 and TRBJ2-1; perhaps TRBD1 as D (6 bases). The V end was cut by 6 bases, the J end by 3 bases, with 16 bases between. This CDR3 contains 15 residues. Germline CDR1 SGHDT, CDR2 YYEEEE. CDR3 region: CASTPQGEDYNEQFF. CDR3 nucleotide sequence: TGTGCCAGCACTCCACAGGGTGAGGACTACAATGAGCAGTTCTTC. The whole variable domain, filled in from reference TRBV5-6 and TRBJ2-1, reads DAGVTQSPTHLIKTRGQQVTLRCSPKSGHDTVSWYQQALGQGPQFIFQYYEEEERQRGNFPDRFSGHQFPNYSSELNVNALLLGDSALYLCASTPQGEDYNEQFFGPGTRLTVL.

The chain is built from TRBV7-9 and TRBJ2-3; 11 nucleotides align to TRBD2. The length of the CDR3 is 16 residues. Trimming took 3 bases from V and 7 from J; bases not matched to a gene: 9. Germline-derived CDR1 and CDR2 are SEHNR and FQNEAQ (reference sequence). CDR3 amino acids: CASSFASASGGNTQYF. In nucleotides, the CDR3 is TGTGCCAGCAGCTTTGCTTCGGCTAGCGGGGGGAATACGCAGTATTTT.

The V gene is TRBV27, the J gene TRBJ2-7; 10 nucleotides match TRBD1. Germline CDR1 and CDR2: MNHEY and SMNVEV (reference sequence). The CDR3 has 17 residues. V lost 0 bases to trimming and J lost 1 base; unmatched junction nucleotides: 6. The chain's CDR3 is CASSLSGQGVWSYEQYF. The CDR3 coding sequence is TGTGCCAGCAGTTTATCAGGACAGGGGGTATGGTCCTACGAGCAGTACTTC.

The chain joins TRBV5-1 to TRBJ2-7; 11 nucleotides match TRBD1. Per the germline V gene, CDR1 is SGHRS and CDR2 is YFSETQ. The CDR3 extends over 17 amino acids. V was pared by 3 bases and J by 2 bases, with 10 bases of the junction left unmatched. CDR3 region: CASSSYPPGQGAYEQYF. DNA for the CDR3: TGCGCCAGCAGCTCTTACCCCCCGGGACAGGGGGCCTACGAGCAGTACTTC.